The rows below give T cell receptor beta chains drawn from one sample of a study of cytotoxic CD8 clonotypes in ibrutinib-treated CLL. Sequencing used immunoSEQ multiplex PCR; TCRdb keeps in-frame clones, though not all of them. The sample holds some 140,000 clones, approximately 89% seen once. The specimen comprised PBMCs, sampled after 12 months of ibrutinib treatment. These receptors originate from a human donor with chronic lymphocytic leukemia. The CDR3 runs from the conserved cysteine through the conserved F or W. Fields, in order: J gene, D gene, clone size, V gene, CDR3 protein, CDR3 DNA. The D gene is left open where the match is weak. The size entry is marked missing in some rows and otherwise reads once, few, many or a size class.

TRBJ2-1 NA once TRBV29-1 CSGVLHDEQFF TGCAGCGGCGTATTGCACGATGAGCAGTTCTTC
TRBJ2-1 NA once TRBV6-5 CASVGAVPPNEQFF TGTGCCAGCGTTGGGGCAGTCCCTCCCAATGAGCAGTTCTTC
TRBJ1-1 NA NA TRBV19 CASITQDSMNTEAFF TGTGCCAGCATCACACAGGACAGTATGAACACTGAAGCTTTCTTT
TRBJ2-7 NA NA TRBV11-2 CASSVVGGLTYEQYF TGTGCCAGCAGCGTGGTTGGGGGGCTTACCTACGAGCAGTACTTC
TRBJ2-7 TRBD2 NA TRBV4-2 CASSQEGTSGRQAREQYF TGTGCCAGCAGCCAAGAGGGGACTAGCGGGAGGCAGGCCAGAGAGCAGTACTTC
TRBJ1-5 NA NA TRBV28 CASTNRLNQPQHF TGTGCCAGCACCAACCGCCTTAATCAGCCCCAGCATTTT
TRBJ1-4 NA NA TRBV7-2 CASSLQGGEEKLFF TGTGCCAGCAGCTTACAGGGTGGGGAGGAAAAACTGTTTTTT
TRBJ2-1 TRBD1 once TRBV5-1 CASTPTGTGGYNEQFF TGCGCCAGCACCCCTACCGGGACAGGGGGCTACAATGAGCAGTTCTTC
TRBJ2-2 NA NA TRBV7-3 CASSLAGTGELFF TGTGCCAGCAGCTTAGCGGGTACCGGGGAGCTGTTTTTT
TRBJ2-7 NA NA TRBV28 CASSMTLNYEQYF TGTGCCAGCAGTATGACACTCAACTACGAGCAGTACTTC
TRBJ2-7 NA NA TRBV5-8 CASSPYYEQYF TGTGCCAGCAGCCCCTACTACGAGCAGTACTTC
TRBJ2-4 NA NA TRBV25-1 CAVGTPVKNIQYF TGTGCCGTAGGGACACCAGTCAAAAACATTCAGTACTTC
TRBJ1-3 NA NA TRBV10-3 CAISDEVRSGNTIYF TGTGCCATCAGTGACGAGGTTCGCTCTGGAAACACCATATATTTT
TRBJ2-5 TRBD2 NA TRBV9 CASSLTTSGTGETQYF TGTGCCAGCAGCCTAACGACTAGCGGGACTGGGGAGACCCAGTACTTC